This TCR beta chain was recorded in a study of blood T cell repertoires in COVID-19 (dated by TCRdb to the early 2020s). Regarding the research as a whole: Samples covering the acute and convalescent phases of COVID-19 were provided by collaborators in the United States, Italy and Spain. Samples came from the ongoing ImmuneRACE study (first 160 participants) plus 1,254 subjects from 6 global collaborators. The dataset comprised deeply sampled blood TCRbeta repertoires from subjects exposed to, actively infected with, or recovered from COVID-19. A freely available public database, intended as a resource for researchers studying the immune response to SARS-CoV-2, is where the repertoires were released. Nearly every sample came with metadata listing a de-identified subject ID, COVID-19 status, age in years and sex. Where available, HLA class I and class II types were obtained from metadata supplied by the sample provider rather than from assay-based typing. The material from the prospective study consisted of cDNA or gDNA derived from T cells, B-cell-depleted T cells, or PBMCs. What the research found in general, with its limitations: Clinical and demographic metadata were provided uncurated, with the amount varying by source and participant.

TCRbeta CDR3 regions were amplified from genomic DNA using the immunoSEQ Assay, a bias-controlled multiplex PCR. Per the original workflow: Nucleated cell counts per sample were estimated from amplification of reference gene primers within the assay. To quantify the absolute abundance of each unique TCRbeta CDR3 rearrangement, sequence reads were collapsed and filtered. For each sample, productive Simpson clonality was calculated as the square root of Simpson's diversity index across productive rearrangements. The immuneACCESS repertoire file appears here via TCRdb, limited to in-frame rearrangements. These files lack a portion of the clones; in checked studies, under half of the deficit traces to unresolved V genes, and the cause of the others is not known. D and trimming come from the DNA, and the V and J calls and clone size come from that table. For this sample there are some 210,000 clones; 92% appear just once. Over 0.75% of the sample belongs to the ten largest clones.

Comments on this clone: The specificity of this receptor is unknown. Base qualities are missing; no much larger clone stands one base away.

At one collaborating source in Seattle, patients were enrolled during active infection and were followed longitudinally through the course of disease. Each collaborating institution followed its own protocols to collect whole blood in K2EDTA tubes. For TCRbeta analysis, collaborators shipped samples as frozen whole blood, isolated PBMCs, or DNA extracted from either of those sample types. Sequenced sample: peripheral blood. The origin of this receptor is a man in his sixties with COVID-19, enrolled during active disease.

Here is the DNA: TGTGCCTGGAGGGGACAGGGCCCTGATGGCTACACCTTC. Its coded protein is CAWRGQGPDGYTF. Here the chain combines TRBV30 and TRBJ1-2; 9 central nucleotides agree with TRBD1. Clipping removes 3 bases from V and 6 bases from J, with 5 as the unmatched junction base count. The CDR3 sequence holds 13 residues, the cysteine and phenylalanine included. The only DNA kept is the CDR3, 39 bases in frame from the first base. As encoded in the germline V gene (reference sequence), CDR1 is GTSNPN while CDR2 is SVGIG.